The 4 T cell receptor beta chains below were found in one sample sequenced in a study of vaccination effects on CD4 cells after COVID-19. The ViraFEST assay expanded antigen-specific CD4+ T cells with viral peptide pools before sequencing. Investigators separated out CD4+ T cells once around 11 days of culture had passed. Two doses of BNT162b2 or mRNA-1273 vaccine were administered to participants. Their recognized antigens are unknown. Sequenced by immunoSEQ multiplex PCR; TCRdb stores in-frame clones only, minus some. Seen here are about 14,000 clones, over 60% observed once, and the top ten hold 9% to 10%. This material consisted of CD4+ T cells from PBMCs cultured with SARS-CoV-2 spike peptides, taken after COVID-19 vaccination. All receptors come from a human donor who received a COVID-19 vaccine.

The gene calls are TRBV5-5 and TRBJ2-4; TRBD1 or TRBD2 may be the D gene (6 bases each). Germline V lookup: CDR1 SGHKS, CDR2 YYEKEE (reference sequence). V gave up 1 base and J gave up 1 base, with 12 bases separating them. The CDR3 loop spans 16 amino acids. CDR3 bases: TGTGCCAGCAGCTTGCTCGGGGGCACGGCCAAAAACATTCAGTACTTC. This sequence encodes CASSLLGGTAKNIQYF.

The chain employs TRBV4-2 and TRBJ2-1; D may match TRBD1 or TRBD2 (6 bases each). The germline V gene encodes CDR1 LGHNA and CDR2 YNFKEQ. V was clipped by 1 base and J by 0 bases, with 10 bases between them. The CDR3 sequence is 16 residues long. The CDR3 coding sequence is TGTGCCAGCAGCCAAGGAGGGGGGCCCTCCTACAATGAGCAGTTCTTC. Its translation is CASSQGGGPSYNEQFF.

The CDR3 sequence: CASSKDGRGRNEQYF. DNA for the CDR3: TGTGCCAGTAGTAAGGACGGACGCGGCCGGAACGAGCAGTACTTC. This chain joins TRBV19 and TRBJ2-7; D unclear. The germline V gene encodes CDR1 LNHDA and CDR2 SQIVND (reference sequence). The germline V and J ends were trimmed by 4 bases and 5 bases, with 18 bases remaining between them. The CDR3 has 15 residues.

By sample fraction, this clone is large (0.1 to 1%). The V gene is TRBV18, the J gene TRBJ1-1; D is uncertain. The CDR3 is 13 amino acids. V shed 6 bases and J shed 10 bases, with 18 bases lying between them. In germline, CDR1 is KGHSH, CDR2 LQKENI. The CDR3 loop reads CASSLSPDLAAFF. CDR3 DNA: TGTGCCAGCTCGCTCTCCCCTGACCTGGCAGCTTTCTTT.